The present entry profiles one T cell receptor (beta chain) with its context. V gave up 0 bases and J gave up 4 bases, with 10 bases separating them. There are 15 residues in the CDR3. Looked up from germline, CDR1 is MGHRA and CDR2 is YSYEKL. TCRdb ran MiXCR on the multiplex PCR reads and lists one entry per CDR3 protein. The data hold fewer than 15,000 distinct CDR3 sequences, with around three fifths observed a single time. This specimen belongs to a study of breast tumors, draining lymph nodes, adjacent tissues. The rearrangement joins TRBV4-1 to TRBJ1-3, with D perhaps TRBD1 (5 bases). The sequenced material came from tumor-adjacent breast tissue. The TCR comes from a female donor with breast cancer. Some clones in this sample may be carry-over from other donors' samples. CDR3 coding DNA: TGCGCCAGCAGCCAAGATCGGCGGGGGGGAAACACCATATATTTT. It encodes CASSQDRRGGNTIYF.